This TCR beta chain came from a study of a mutant IDH1 vaccine in newly diagnosed glioma. Some clones are missing from TCRdb's copy, which holds only in-frame ones; the method was immunoSEQ multiplex PCR. Found here are around 50,000 clones, roughly 84% of them singletons; the top ten hold 4.3%. Time point specified: week 47, end of study. One vaccine dose held 300 ug of mutant IDH1 20-mer peptide and came with topical imiquimod. Patients came in for eight vaccinations, in weeks 1, 3, 5, 7, 11, 15, 19 and 23. Trimming took 0 bases from V and 4 from J, leaving 3 bases between them. This CDR3 spans 12 amino acids. Germline CDR1 and CDR2: SGHRS and YFSETQ. Note on this clone: Antigen unknown.

The chain joins TRBV5-1 to TRBJ2-3; D remains unclear. Sequences were derived from PBMCs, sampled from a glioma patient whose treatment included an IDH1 peptide vaccine. This TCR was sampled from a woman between 25 and 40 years old with glioma. Some clones in this sample may be carry-over from other donors' samples. The CDR3 coding sequence is TGCGCCAGCAGCTTGGATGCAGATACGCAGTATTTT. Residues: CASSLDADTQYF.